The source of this T cell receptor beta chain is a study of shared clonotypes between healthy human individuals. Only in-frame clones appear in the TCRdb table, and some are missing; sequencing was by immunoSEQ multiplex PCR. This table has 980,000 or so clones, approximately 80% appearing once. Germline V gives CDR1 SGHNT, CDR2 YYREEE (reference sequence). The V gene lost 1 base and the J gene lost 5 bases, with 12 bases spanning the gap. The CDR3 is made up of 14 amino acids. The rearrangement uses TRBV5-4 and TRBJ2-5; D may be TRBD2 (6 bases). The sequencing sample was made of memory CD4+ T cells sorted from blood. Regarding subset: CD45RA-negative fraction. The source is a man aged 18 to 30 in good health. CDR3 in DNA: TGTGCCAGCAGCTTGAAAGGGGAGGAGGAGACCCAGTACTTC. Translating it yields CASSLKGEEETQYF.